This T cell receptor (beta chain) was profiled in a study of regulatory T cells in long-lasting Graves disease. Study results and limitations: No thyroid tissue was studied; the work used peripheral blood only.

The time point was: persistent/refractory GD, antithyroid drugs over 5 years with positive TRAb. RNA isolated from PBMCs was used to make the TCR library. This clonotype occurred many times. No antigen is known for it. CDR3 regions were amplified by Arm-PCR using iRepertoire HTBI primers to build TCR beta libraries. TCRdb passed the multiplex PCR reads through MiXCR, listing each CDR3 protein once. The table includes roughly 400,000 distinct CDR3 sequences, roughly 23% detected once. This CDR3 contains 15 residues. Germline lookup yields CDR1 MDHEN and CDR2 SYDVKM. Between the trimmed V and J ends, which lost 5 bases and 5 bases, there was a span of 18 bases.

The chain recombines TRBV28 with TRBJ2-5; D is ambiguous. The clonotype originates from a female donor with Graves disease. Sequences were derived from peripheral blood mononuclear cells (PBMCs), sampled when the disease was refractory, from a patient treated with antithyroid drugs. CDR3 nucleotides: TGTGCCAGCAGTCTCCTGACTCAGACGTGGGAGACCCAGTACTTC. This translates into CASSLLTQTWETQYF.